Presented here are 21 T cell receptor beta chains from one specimen sequenced in a study of cytomegalovirus exposure and HLA in healthy donors listed by TCRdb under 2017. Libraries were made using the immunoSEQ multiplex PCR assay. A mixture of 60 forward primers for TCR Vbeta segments and 13 reverse primers for TCR Jbeta segments was used in the multiplex PCR. TCRdb's version of the immuneACCESS table is confined to in-frame rearrangements and falls short of the full clone set. An unresolved V gene accounts for under half of the shortfall where checked; the remainder is of unknown origin. This sample lists about 170,000 clones; 85% were detected once. Of the sample, about 2.5% is held by the ten largest clones. The sequenced material came from PBMCs. These receptors were taken from a man aged 25-45 years in good health and CMV-seropositive.

V and J are TRBV27 and TRBJ1-2, with TRBD1 as a possible D gene (5 bases). This CDR3 region has 14 residues. Looked up from germline, CDR1 is MNHEY and CDR2 is SMNVEV (reference sequence). The ends were cut back, 2 bases at V and 2 bases at J, with 9 bases in the middle. The DNA for the CDR3 is TGTGCCAGCAGTTTAGCGGCAGGGAACTATGGCTACACCTTC. Translating gives CASSLAAGNYGYTF.

A single count supports this clone. The chain joins TRBV25-1 to TRBJ2-7, with D possibly matching TRBD1 (6 bases). The CDR3 contains 14 residues. Germline V gene lookup returns CDR1 MGHDK and CDR2 SYGVNS. V shed 8 bases and J shed 9 bases, with 23 bases lying between them. The CDR3 region has the DNA TGTGCCAGCGGGGTCCCGGGACACCCGTGGGGGCAGTACTTC. This encodes CASGVPGHPWGQYF.

V and J are TRBV6-1 and TRBJ1-1; 9 bases are shared with TRBD1. The CDR3 loop spans 14 amino acids. V lost 6 bases to trimming and J lost 5 bases; unmatched junction nucleotides: 7. The germline V gene encodes CDR1 MNHNS and CDR2 SASEGT. The CDR3 coding sequence is TGTGCCAGCAGGCTTTGGGACAGGGAAACTGAAGCTTTCTTT. It yields the protein CASRLWDRETEAFF.

The chain employs TRBV11-3 and TRBJ2-1; the D gene is possibly TRBD1 (6 bases). The CDR3 is 12 amino acids. The germline V and J ends were trimmed by 3 bases and 6 bases, with 6 bases remaining between them. The germline V gene has CDR1 SGHNT and CDR2 YENEEA. DNA of the CDR3: TGTGCCAGCAGCTTGACAGGCAATGAGCAGTTCTTC. It yields the protein CASSLTGNEQFF.

The V and J genes are TRBV5-5 and TRBJ1-1; weak D call: TRBD1 (6 bases). The V end was cut by 3 bases, the J end by 5 bases, with 11 bases between. The V gene's germline CDR1 is SGHKS and CDR2 YYEKEE (reference sequence). This CDR3 comprises 13 residues. The CDR3 nucleotides read TGTGCCAGCAGCTCCACAGGGTATACTGAAGCTTTCTTT. Its translation is CASSSTGYTEAFF.

In its sample, this clone was seen once. The rearrangement uses TRBV19 and TRBJ1-1; 7 bases are a match to TRBD1. Looked up from germline, CDR1 is LNHDA and CDR2 is SQIVND (reference sequence). Trimming took 1 base from V and 9 from J; bases not matched to a gene: 5. CDR3 length equals 13 residues. Here the CDR3 DNA reads TGTGCCAGTAGTATAGTGCAGGGGGATCAAGCTTTCTTT. Protein sequence: CASSIVQGDQAFF.

Worth noting for this clone: A junction boundary mismatches the germline segment, possibly from a read error. The chain links TRBV7-7 to TRBJ2-5; 9 bases are shared with TRBD1. CDR1 is SSHAT and CDR2 is FNYEAQ in the germline V gene (reference sequence). CDR3 length: 15 residues. In nucleotides, the CDR3 is TGTGCTAGCAGCTTATGGGACAGGGCGGAAGAGACCCAGTACTTC. Its translation: CASSLWDRAEETQYF.

V gene TRBV9 combines with J gene TRBJ2-7; 15 bases align to TRBD2. CDR1 SGDLS and CDR2 YYNGEE come from the germline V gene. With 5 bases clipped from V and 2 bases from J, the junction kept 8 bases outside the gene matches. This CDR3 region has 17 residues. This CDR3 reads CASSEGLAGGSPYEQYF. The CDR3, as DNA: TGTGCCAGCAGTGAGGGACTAGCGGGAGGTTCCCCCTACGAGCAGTACTTC.

This clone was counted a few times. The V gene is TRBV7-9, the J gene TRBJ1-1; 7 nucleotides match TRBD1. Germline V gives CDR1 SEHNR, CDR2 FQNEAQ (reference sequence). The CDR3 contains 14 residues. Losses at the gene ends were 2 bases for V and 1 base for J; bases not matched to a gene: 1. The DNA of the CDR3 is TGTGCCAGCAGCTTAAGACAGGGGAACACTGAAGCTTTCTTT. This translates into CASSLRQGNTEAFF.

V is TRBV5-3 and J is TRBJ2-2; D remains ambiguous. TRBV5-3 is an ORF for which the function is uncertain. The CDR3 loop spans 14 amino acids. V lost 2 bases and J 4 bases, leaving 9 bases between the germline ends. CDR3 DNA: TGTGCCAGAAGCTTTGGCCGAGGCACCGGGGAGCTGTTTTTT. This encodes CARSFGRGTGELFF.

This clone appeared once. The chain recombines TRBV10-2 with TRBJ2-3; 8 bases fit TRBD2. This CDR3 is built from 19 residues. The V gene end was trimmed by 6 bases and the J gene end by 0 bases; junction bases not matched to a gene: 17. Germline CDR1 and CDR2: WSHSY and SAAADI. CDR3 region: CASSALTGTRGESTDTQYF. In DNA, the CDR3 is TGCGCCAGCAGCGCACTGACCGGGACTAGGGGGGAGAGCACAGATACGCAGTATTTT.

Notes on this clone: The identical CDR3 is also encoded by other nucleotide sequences in the sample. The V call is TRBV2, the J call TRBJ2-7, with a tentative D call TRBD2 (5 bases). This CDR3 contains 12 residues. The germline gives CDR1 SNHLY, CDR2 FYNNEI. The V and J ends lost 6 bases and 1 base respectively, with 7 bases between them. The CDR3 nucleotides read TGTGCCAGCAGCCGGGGATCCTACGAGCAGTACTTC. Encoded protein: CASSRGSYEQYF. The whole variable domain, remainder taken from reference TRBV2 and TRBJ2-7, is EPEVTQTPSHQVTQMGQEVILRCVPISNHLYFYWYRQILGQKVEFLVSFYNNEISEKSEIFDDQFSVERPDGSNFTLKIRSTKLEDSAMYFCASSRGSYEQYFGPGTRLTVT.

This clone was seen a handful of times. The chain couples TRBV6-1 to TRBJ2-4; D may be TRBD2 (5 bases). This CDR3 has 16 amino acids. Between the trimmed V and J ends, which lost 2 bases and 2 bases, there was a span of 13 bases. In germline, CDR1 is MNHNS, CDR2 SASEGT. The CDR3 DNA reads TGTGCCAGCAGTGAAAGAGGGTCCAGATCCAAAAACATTCAGTACTTC. This codes for CASSERGSRSKNIQYF.

The chain has TRBV7-2 and TRBJ2-1; 7 nucleotides line up with TRBD2. Germline CDR1 reads SGHTA; CDR2 reads FQGNSA. The V segment lost 4 bases and the J segment 0 bases; nucleotides outside the gene matches: 3. CDR3 length equals 15 residues. CDR3: CASSSQRGSYNEQFF. For the CDR3, the DNA is TGTGCCAGCAGCTCTCAGCGGGGCTCCTACAATGAGCAGTTCTTC.

This chain connects TRBV6-4 to TRBJ2-6; possibly TRBD1 for D (6 bases). CDR1 is MRHNA and CDR2 is SNTAGT in the germline V gene. The CDR3 has 16 amino acids. The ends were cut back, 2 bases at V and 2 bases at J, with 10 bases in the middle. The CDR3 sequence is CASSDRGTTGANVLTF. The CDR3, as DNA: TGTGCCAGCAGTGACCGTGGGACAACTGGGGCCAACGTCCTGACTTTC.

Points on this clone: One junction end disagrees with the germline gene, perhaps due to a read error. Other DNA sequences of this sample code for an identical CDR3. The chain employs TRBV30 and TRBJ2-4, with a weak D call TRBD1 (6 bases). This CDR3 has 14 amino acids. Germline assignment: CDR1 GTSNPN and CDR2 SVGIG (reference sequence). The CDR3 DNA follows: TGCGCCTGGAGTGTATGGGGCAAGGGGGTTATTCAGTACTTC. Translated, it gives CAWSVWGKGVIQYF.

The CDR3 here is CASSLQGADSEAFF. The CDR3 DNA is TGTGCCAGCAGCTTACAGGGGGCGGATTCTGAAGCTTTCTTT. The chain uses TRBV11-3 and TRBJ1-1; 8 nucleotides agree with TRBD1. J gave up 6 bases and V 2 bases, and 5 bases lay outside the gene matches. Germline V lookup: CDR1 SGHNT, CDR2 YENEEA. The CDR3 runs to 14 residues.

The CDR3: CASAQDRGAHEQYF. For the CDR3, the DNA is TGTGCCAGCGCCCAAGACAGGGGGGCCCACGAGCAGTACTTC. This chain joins TRBV7-6 and TRBJ2-7; TRBD1 agrees at 9 bases. In germline, CDR1 is SGHVS, CDR2 FNYEAQ. After removal of 8 bases from V and 5 bases from J, the junction contained 10 bases not matched to a gene. The CDR3 is made up of 14 amino acids. Drawing the rest from reference TRBV7-6 and TRBJ2-7, the complete variable domain is GAGVSQSPRYKVTKRGQDVALRCDPISGHVSLYWYRQALGQGPEFLTYFNYEAQQDKSGLPNDRFSAERPEGSISTLTIQRTEQRDSAMYRCASAQDRGAHEQYFGPGTRLTVT.

V gene TRBV7-8 combines with J gene TRBJ2-7; D gene unclear. There are 15 residues in the CDR3. V was trimmed by 4 bases and J by 3 bases, leaving 16 bases between them. The germline gives CDR1 SGHVS, CDR2 FQNEAQ. The CDR3 DNA is TGTGCCAGCAGCTCCCCCGACTCGAGGTTCTACGAGCAGTACGTC. It specifies CASSSPDSRFYEQYV.

This clone was counted a few times. The rearrangement uses TRBV18 and TRBJ1-1; 8 nucleotides align to TRBD1. The germline V gene encodes CDR1 KGHSH and CDR2 LQKENI. V gave up 5 bases and J gave up 4 bases; unmatched junction bases: 9. CDR3 length: 15 residues. CDR3 loop: CASSATGVEGTEAFF. The CDR3 nucleotides are TGTGCCAGCTCAGCGACAGGGGTGGAGGGCACTGAAGCTTTCTTT. Based on the CDR3 plus reference TRBV18 and TRBJ1-1, the full variable domain is NAGVMQNPRHLVRRRGQEARLRCSPMKGHSHVYWYRQLPEEGLKFMVYLQKENIIDESGMPKERFSAEFPKEGPSILRIQQVVRGDSAAYFCASSATGVEGTEAFFGQGTRLTVV.

This clone was detected only once. V and J are TRBV7-3 and TRBJ1-1; TRBD1 matches at 7 bases. Germline V gives CDR1 SGHTA, CDR2 FQGTGA. The CDR3 totals 14 residues. J was trimmed by 4 bases and V by 2 bases; bases with no gene match: 4. For the CDR3, the DNA is TGTGCCAGCAGCTTATTAGGGGGCGGCACTGAAGCTTTCTTT. Translated, it gives CASSLLGGGTEAFF.